This T cell receptor beta chain was identified during a study of vaccination and CD4 T cells after COVID-19 (dated by TCRdb to between 2021 and 2023). With regard to the full study: SARS-CoV-2 positivity had been established in the convalescent patients by nasal swab PCR, and mild disease was recorded in nine or ten of these patients and severe disease in one. Post-vaccine blood samples were taken a median of around 77 days after the second vaccine dose, with a range of roughly 13 to 250 days. Control cultures received a CEFX viral epitope pool as the positive control, an HIV-1 Nef peptide pool as the negative control, or no peptide. Two doses of either the Pfizer-BioNTech BNT162b2 vaccine (n=8) or the Moderna mRNA-1273 vaccine (n=2) were administered to participants. The convalescent cohort included six males and four females, with two Hispanic individuals, seven Caucasians, two Asians and one multiracial person. Post-COVID blood samples from convalescent patients were collected a median of approximately 100 days after diagnosis, with a range of 35 to 161 days. In under 13 COVID-19 convalescent patients and a handful of infection-naive healthy vaccine recipients, researchers compared the spike-specific CD4+ TCR repertoire from before mRNA vaccination with the repertoire from after. The cultures were stimulated with overlapping spike peptide pools from SARS-CoV-2 and from the common cold coronaviruses HCoV-NL63, HCoV-OC43 and HCoV-229E. What the authors observed across the whole study: The median number of SARS-CoV-2-reactive clonotypes rose from 21 after infection to about 40 after vaccination, but the change was not significant. Of the vaccine-specific clones in convalescent patients, 304 of 307, or nearly all, reacted only to SARS-CoV-2 spike and did not cross-react with common cold coronaviruses. The number of convalescent patients in the study was relatively small, and the study did not examine early timepoints following natural infection. Among convalescent patients, a median about 87% of the SARS-CoV-2-reactive clones seen after vaccination appeared only after vaccination, which suggests priming specific to the vaccine.

In regard to this clonotype: The target of this receptor is not known. No base quality information exists; no much larger clone differs at one position.

Receptor amplification or capture employed PCR. DNA from cultured CD4+ T cells was subjected to TCR sequencing with the Oncomine TCR Beta short-read assay at the Johns Hopkins FTIC core. The QIAamp micro DNA kit was used to extract genomic DNA from the cultured CD4+ T cells. The Oncomine TCR Beta libraries from cultured CD4+ T cells were pooled using unique dual indexes and then sequenced on an Illumina iSeq 100. Concerning the study's data processing: Non-productive sequences were removed, and CDR3s that did not start with C, did not end with F or W, or were shorter than 7 amino acids were discarded. Antigen-specific clonotypes were identified using the MANAFEST web application through comparison of peptide-stimulated wells with reference and other culture wells. An FDR below 0.05, an odds ratio above 5, and a productive frequency above 0.1% in at least two of three replicate wells were required for clones to be considered positive. Cross-reactive clonotypes were defined as significantly expanded in both SARS-CoV-2 spike wells and at least one common cold coronavirus spike condition. CDR3 homology was assessed with Levenshtein distances (stringdist) and unrooted phylogenetic trees (ape) in R version 3.6.1. TCRdb ran its own pipeline on the public reads, namely fastp trimming at Q25 and MiXCR clone calling, and kept in-frame beta chains. Each record represents a unique CDR3 protein, reported with the most common genes and DNA among its rows. The V and J calls reflect TCRdb's pipeline rather than the authors' work. The sample records about 7,100 distinct CDR3 sequences, 73% of which are singletons. Roughly 17% of the sample is in the top ten clones.

The CDR3 has 14 amino acids, counting the end cysteine and phenylalanine. Only the CDR3 DNA is retained, 42 bases long and in frame from the first base. Ends trimmed: V by 8 bases, J by 5 bases; bases unmatched to a gene: 7. CDR1 DFQATT and CDR2 SNEGSKA were looked up in the germline V gene (reference sequence). According to the study, the label for this sample's treatment or condition signals: approximately 11-day PBMC culture with coronavirus spike peptide pools or control peptides (ViraFEST assay). The study used the ViraFEST assay, which expanded antigen-specific T cells with peptide pools and then identified expanded clonotypes by TCR sequencing. The convalescent patients' positive SARS-CoV-2 PCR tests fell between March and December 2020, which was before the Alpha, Beta and Delta variants emerged in the United States. About 2 million PBMCs per well were cultured in IMDM with roughly 5% human AB serum and 8.5 to 10 IU/ml IL-2, plus 10 ug/ml peptide pools. Half of the culture medium was replaced with fresh IL-2-containing medium on days 3 and 7. After ten to eleven days of culture, CD4+ T cells were isolated by negative selection using the EasySep CD4+ T cell isolation kit. PBMCs were separated from whole blood using Ficoll-Paque Plus gradient centrifugation and then either used fresh or cryopreserved at -140C. Culture conditions were generally each tested in triplicate wells.

This receptor was obtained from a human donor who had recovered from COVID-19. Recombination linked TRBV20-1 to TRBJ2-5; 14 junctional bases match TRBD2. Input material: CD4+ T cells from blood, cultured in vitro. CDR3 sequence: CSSWTSGRQETQYF. The DNA sequence reads TGCAGTTCCTGGACTAGCGGGAGGCAGGAGACCCAGTACTTC.